This TCR beta chain was profiled in a study of blood T cell repertoires in COVID-19. The CDR3 covers 13 residues. CDR1 and CDR2 from the germline V gene are SEHNR and FQNEAQ (reference sequence). The V gene end was trimmed by 1 base and the J gene end by 7 bases; junction bases not matched to a gene: 3. Assay used: immunoSEQ multiplex PCR; TCRdb lists only in-frame clones, some missing. The sample includes approximately 52,000 clones, 75% to 90% seen only once; the top ten take 1% to 1.5%. The chain uses TRBV7-9 and TRBJ2-7; the match to TRBD2 covers 8 bases. The receptor was derived from a man aged 55 to 70 with acute or convalescent COVID-19. Sequencing was carried out using peripheral blood. This chain's CDR3 is CASSLGGLEEQYF. In nucleotides, the CDR3 is TGTGCCAGCAGCTTAGGGGGACTAGAAGAGCAGTACTTC.